The 21 T cell receptor beta chains presented below share a single source sample, sequenced in a study of T cell clonality in common variable immunodeficiency. Sequenced by immunoSEQ multiplex PCR; TCRdb stores in-frame clones only, minus some. Recorded here are roughly 30,000 clones, none singletons. The specimen was peripheral blood mononuclear cells. The receptor set was obtained from a person aged 18 to 75 in good health.

This clone has a count of ten or more. Coverage ceases 3 residues before the CDR3 finishes, and the germline J gene fills in the end. The rearrangement links TRBV4-1 to TRBJ2-3; D might be TRBD2 (7 bases). Trimming cost V 1 base and J 1 base, with 12 bases left between them. Germline CDR1 MGHRA, CDR2 YSYEKL. The CDR3 runs 16 residues. This chain's CDR3 is CASSQGGGQGTDTQYF. CDR3 DNA, as far as it was read: TGCGCCAGCAGCCAAGGGGGGGGACAAGGCACAGATACG.

This clone has a count of ten or more. The CDR3 is cut off 3 residues early in the read; its end comes from the germline J gene. The chain links TRBV19 to TRBJ2-1; 12 bases map to TRBD2. After removal of 5 bases from V and 3 bases from J, the junction contained 8 bases not matched to a gene. The CDR3 covers 17 residues. Germline-derived CDR1 and CDR2 are LNHDA and SQIVND (reference sequence). The DNA read from the CDR3 is TGTGCCAGTAGTCCCCGCCTAGCGGGGGGGTACTACAATGAG. Translating gives CASSPRLAGGYYNE. The full CDR3 reads CASSPRLAGGYYNEQFF.

This clone was detected many times. The read comes to an end 3 residues before the CDR3 does, leaving the germline J gene to fill in the end. The chain links TRBV10-3 to TRBJ2-1; 8 bases line up with TRBD1. The ends lost 10 bases at V and 6 bases at J; junction bases unmatched: 8. Germline CDR1 is ENHRY and CDR2 is SYGVKD. The CDR3 contains 13 residues. CDR3 DNA (partial): TGTGCCAGCGCCCTGGACAGGGTCAATGAG. This codes for CASALDRVNE. The whole CDR3 reads CASALDRVNEQFF.

Ten or more counts support this clone. Here the CDR3 reads CASSLVEWGPEAFF. The CDR3 DNA, read in part, is TGTGCCAGCAGCTTAGTGGAATGGGGCCCTGAA. The V gene is TRBV7-9, the J gene TRBJ1-1, with D perhaps TRBD1 (5 bases). The read ends 3 residues shy of where the CDR3 ends; the end is completed using the germline J gene. Between the trimmed V and J ends, which lost 1 base and 6 bases, there was a span of 12 bases. This CDR3 has 14 residues. Germline V gives CDR1 SEHNR, CDR2 FQNEAQ (reference sequence).

This clone was seen at least ten times. Read coverage stops 3 residues before the CDR3 terminus; the germline J gene supplies the remainder. This chain links TRBV20-1 with TRBJ2-7, with a weak D call TRBD1 (6 bases). V was trimmed by 6 bases and J by 2 bases, leaving 14 bases between them. Germline assignment: CDR1 DFQATT and CDR2 SNEGSKA (reference sequence). The CDR3 runs 13 residues. The CDR3 sequence is CSAFRDTTYEQYF. The part of the CDR3 DNA that was read is TGCAGTGCCTTCCGGGACACCACCTACGAG.

Comments on this clone: The junction and the germline gene differ at one end; a read error may be behind it. With the read ending 3 residues before the CDR3 end, the germline J gene is used to fill in that end. The same CDR3 arises from other DNA sequences in this sample as well. The chain couples TRBV7-3 to TRBJ1-3; TRBD1 might be the D (6 bases). Germline assignment: CDR1 SGHTA and CDR2 FQGTGA. This CDR3 region has 13 residues. CDR3 DNA (partial): TGTGCCAGCAGCTCAGGGGCCGGAAACACA. As protein: CASSSGAGNT. The complete CDR3 protein is CASSSGAGNTIYF.

This clone was recorded many times. From the germline J gene comes the end of the CDR3, since the read stops 3 residues before it. Other DNA sequences in this specimen translate into the identical CDR3. V is TRBV29-1 and J is TRBJ2-7; D might be TRBD1 (6 bases). The CDR3 sequence is 13 residues long. V was pared by 4 bases and J by 2 bases, with 12 bases between. Germline V gene sequence: CDR1 SQVTM, CDR2 ANQGSEA. CDR3 sequence: CSVGTDTTYEQYF. CDR3 DNA (partial): TGCAGCGTTGGGACAGACACAACCTACGAG.

This clone was observed at least ten times. The read falls 3 residues short of the CDR3 end, and the missing part is taken from the germline J gene. The chain combines TRBV9 with TRBJ1-1; D remains unclear. The CDR3 consists of 14 residues. Germline V gene sequence: CDR1 SGDLS, CDR2 YYNGEE. Deletions cut 2 bases from V and 3 bases from J, with 11 bases between. CDR3 in amino acids: CASSVSDGYTEAFF. CDR3 bases read: TGTGCCAGCAGCGTGAGTGACGGGTACACTGAA. Drawing the rest from reference TRBV9 and TRBJ1-1, the complete variable domain is DSGVTQTPKHLITATGQRVTLRCSPRSGDLSVYWYQQSLDQGLQFLIQYYNGEERAKGNILERFSAQQFPDLHSELNLSSLELGDSALYFCASSVSDGYTEAFFGQGTRLTVV.

In its sample, this clone was seen many times. The CDR3 is cut off 3 residues early in the read; its end comes from the germline J gene. J is TRBJ2-7 and V is TRBV19; possible D gene TRBD2, 6 bases. This CDR3 comprises 13 residues. The V end was cut by 0 bases, the J end by 5 bases, with 8 bases between. Per the germline V gene, CDR1 is LNHDA and CDR2 is SQIVND (reference sequence). The CDR3 reads CASSIDSGDEQYF. Partial CDR3 DNA: TGTGCCAGTAGTATAGATTCGGGGGACGAG.

CDR3 bases read: TGTGCCATCGGGCCCAGCGGGAAGGATAATTCACCC. This translates into CAIGPSGKDNSP. The whole CDR3 region reads CAIGPSGKDNSPLHF. This chain joins TRBV6-2 or TRBV6-3 and TRBJ1-6; D is unclear. The read ends 3 residues shy of where the CDR3 ends; the end is completed using the germline J gene. This CDR3 contains 15 residues. The V end lost 10 bases, the J end lost 5 bases, and 18 bases lay between the germline ends. The V gene's germline CDR1 is MNHEY and CDR2 SVGEGT.

This clone occurred many times. The sequenced fragment ends 3 residues before the CDR3 boundary, so the rest is inferred from the germline J gene. The J gene is TRBJ1-5, the V gene TRBV15; TRBD1 agrees at 10 bases. Germline V CDR1 and CDR2: LNHNV, YYDKDF (reference sequence). V shed 5 bases and J 6 bases; nucleotides not matched to a gene: 7. This CDR3 comprises 15 residues. Incomplete CDR3 DNA: TGTGCCACCAGCCCCCCCGGGACAGGGGTTCAGCCC. The encoded protein is CATSPPGTGVQP. The whole CDR3 is CATSPPGTGVQPQHF.

This clone occurred many times. The read ends 3 residues shy of where the CDR3 ends; the end is completed using the germline J gene. The genes are TRBV12-3 or TRBV12-4 and TRBJ2-7; D is perhaps TRBD1 (8 bases). The CDR3 runs 14 residues. V was pared by 6 bases and J by 6 bases, with 18 bases between. The sequenced CDR3 bases are TGTGCCAGCAGGTCGAGACAGGGGAGGGGCGAG. This translates into CASRSRQGRGE. The entire CDR3 is CASRSRQGRGEQYF.

This clone was seen at least ten times. Read data end 3 residues before the CDR3 end; the end is taken from the germline J gene. The chain is built from TRBV5-1 and TRBJ1-6, with D uncertain. Germline V CDR1 and CDR2: SGHRS, YFSETQ. The CDR3 spans 14 residues. Trimming took 7 bases from V and 2 from J, leaving 10 bases between them. The CDR3 DNA, read in part, is TGCGCCAGCCCTAGGTCGACCTATAATTCACCC. The encoded protein is CASPRSTYNSP. The full-length CDR3 reads as CASPRSTYNSPLHF.

This clone showed up many times. The read terminates 3 residues before the CDR3 end, so the remaining end is supplied by the germline J gene. This chain links TRBV20-1 with TRBJ1-2; D is possibly TRBD1 (5 bases). Germline-derived CDR1 and CDR2 are DFQATT and SNEGSKA (reference sequence). The CDR3 loop spans 10 amino acids. V was cut by 6 bases and J by 5 bases, with 7 bases left in between. CDR3 residues: CSASGYGYTF. The part of the CDR3 DNA that was read is TGCAGTGCCTCAGGGTATGGC.

This clone has a count of ten or more. The read falls 3 residues short of the CDR3 end, and the missing part is taken from the germline J gene. The chain employs TRBV19 and TRBJ1-1, with unresolved D. CDR3 size: 14 residues. Per germline, CDR1 LNHDA and CDR2 SQIVND (reference sequence). With 1 base removed from V and 7 bases from J, the gap between germline ends came to 13 bases. The CDR3 spells CASSIGSRYLEAFF. The DNA read from the CDR3 is TGTGCCAGTAGTATAGGGTCACGGTACCTTGAA.

This clone has a count of ten or more. Read data end 3 residues before the CDR3 end; the end is taken from the germline J gene. The chain combines TRBV28 with TRBJ2-7; weak D call: TRBD1 (6 bases). V lost 5 bases and J lost 6, with 20 bases in between. The length of the CDR3 is 15 residues. From germline, CDR1 is MDHEN and CDR2 SYDVKM. The sequenced part of the CDR3 DNA is TGTGCCAGCAGTCCCCAGGGTAGGGGGTATATCGAG. As protein: CASSPQGRGYIE. The CDR3 reads in full as CASSPQGRGYIEQYF.

This clone was picked up many times. The read terminates 3 residues before the CDR3 end, so the remaining end is supplied by the germline J gene. This chain joins TRBV12-3 or TRBV12-4 and TRBJ2-7; D gene uncertain. The V end lost 5 bases, the J end lost 2 bases, and 13 bases lay between the germline ends. The CDR3 is 14 residues long. The CDR3: CASSPRRAPYEQYF. CDR3 bases read: TGTGCCAGCAGTCCCCGAAGGGCGCCCTACGAG.

As for this clone: The DNA ends 3 residues before the CDR3 does, and the rest of the CDR3 is filled in from the germline J gene. The V call is TRBV19, the J call TRBJ2-1, with D tentatively TRBD1 (5 bases). With 8 bases removed from V and 7 bases from J, the gap between germline ends came to 12 bases. Germline-derived CDR1 and CDR2 are LNHDA and SQIVND (reference sequence). The CDR3 spans 12 residues. The CDR3 here is CASREGANEQFF. CDR3 bases read: TGTGCCAGTCGAGAAGGGGCGAATGAG.

This clone was observed at least ten times. The read terminates 3 residues ahead of where the CDR3 ends, so the germline J gene completes it. The genes are TRBV7-3 and TRBJ2-1; no clear D. The CDR3 runs 13 residues. Trimming stripped 2 bases from V and 7 bases from J, with 9 bases between. Germline V gene data show CDR1 as SGHTA and CDR2 as FQGTGA. The CDR3: CASSLPSVNEQFF. The sequenced CDR3 bases are TGTGCCAGCAGCTTACCCAGTGTAAATGAG.

The table lists this clone with many counts. The missing CDR3 end, 3 residues past where the read stops, is filled in from the germline J gene. The chain employs TRBV20-1 and TRBJ1-4; no definite D call. Germline-derived CDR1 and CDR2 are DFQATT and SNEGSKA (reference sequence). V gave up 6 bases and J gave up 10 bases, with 18 bases separating them. The length of the CDR3 is 13 residues. The CDR3 bases that were read are TGCAGTGCATTTTCGGTAGTGACTGGAAAA. Amino acids: CSAFSVVTGK. The whole CDR3 sequence reads CSAFSVVTGKLFF.

This clone was seen many times. The read stops 3 residues short of the end of the CDR3; the missing end is completed from the germline J gene. J is TRBJ2-7 and V is TRBV4-1; 11 nucleotides agree with TRBD2. Germline CDR1 reads MGHRA; CDR2 reads YSYEKL. After removal of 1 base from V and 0 bases from J, the junction contained 2 bases not matched to a gene. The CDR3 is made up of 16 amino acids. CDR3 bases read: TGCGCCAGCAGCCAAGTGACTAGCGGGGACTCCTACGAG. This translates into CASSQVTSGDSYE. The CDR3 as a whole reads CASSQVTSGDSYEQYF.